This paragraph reports one TCR beta chain. Its antigen remains unidentified. One base away lies a much larger clone, so this may be a sequencing read error. This record comes from a study of blood T cells in healthy people across ages. Using a J-beta primer mix together with a sample-barcoded 5' primer, a second PCR was run for roughly 7 to 12 cycles. Template switching added a 12-random-nucleotide identifier to every cDNA molecule. TCRdb redid the calling of the 5' RACE reads with MiXCR, one entry per CDR3 protein. The data hold under 800,000 distinct CDR3 sequences, with roughly 44% observed a single time. Germline V lookup: CDR1 SQVTM, CDR2 ANQGSEA. The CDR3 sequence is 13 residues long. There were healthy Caucasian individuals from Russia, aged 6 to 90, serving as donors. Study results and caveats: Significant beta diversity loss was already apparent by age about 39, declining roughly linearly. Naive T cell percentage showed a strong correlation with the diversity of TCR beta.

The gene calls are TRBV29-1 and TRBJ2-7; D may correspond to TRBD1 or TRBD2 (5 bases each). The DNA end is more similar to TRBJ2-5, so the J call may be wrong. Sequenced sample: blood. The sequence was obtained from a woman aged 55-69 years in good health. The CDR3 DNA reads as TGCAGCGTGGGGCGGGCATCTGGAGAGACCCAGTACTTC. It codes for CSVGRASGETQYF.